Following are 27 T cell receptor beta chains from one sample sequenced in a study of cytomegalovirus exposure and HLA in healthy donors (dated by TCRdb to the late 2010s). Library prep was done by the immunoSEQ multiplex PCR assay. For the multiplex PCR, a mixture combining 60 forward primers for TCR Vbeta segments and 13 reverse primers for TCR Jbeta segments was used. TCRdb re-hosts the immuneACCESS table, in-frame sequences only. Its copies lack some clones; in the studies checked, an unresolved V gene accounts for under half of them, and the cause for the rest is not known. The table held for this sample gives some 51,000 clones. The ten largest clones capture under 10% of the sample. Sequencing was done on a sample of PBMCs. These receptors were taken from a man in his fifties or sixties in good health and CMV-seropositive.

The gene calls are TRBV9 and TRBJ2-2; TRBD1 might be the D (5 bases). CDR1 is SGDLS, CDR2 YYNGEE, per germline. V was clipped by 4 bases and J by 1 base, with 14 bases between them. CDR3 size: 16 residues. The CDR3 DNA sequence: TGTGCCAGCAGCACACAACAGGCCATGAACACCGGGGAGCTGTTTTTT. Protein sequence: CASSTQQAMNTGELFF.

The V call is TRBV5-6, the J call TRBJ1-1, with D possibly matching TRBD1 (6 bases). V was cut by 0 bases and J by 0 bases, with 12 bases left in between. The CDR3 runs 16 residues. Germline-derived CDR1 and CDR2 are SGHDT and YYEEEE. The CDR3 reads CASSLAGVNMNTEAFF. For the CDR3, the DNA is TGTGCCAGCAGCTTGGCAGGGGTCAATATGAACACTGAAGCTTTCTTT.

This chain joins TRBV5-6 and TRBJ1-3; 10 nucleotides align to TRBD1. The junction had 7 bases not matched to a gene; V was cut back by 4 bases and J by 3 bases. This CDR3 has 16 residues. Germline loops: CDR1 SGHDT, CDR2 YYEEEE. The CDR3 DNA sequence: TGTGCCAGCAGCCGACAGGGGGCAAGTTTTGGAAACACCATATATTTT. Protein sequence: CASSRQGASFGNTIYF. The full variable domain, with the rest looked up from reference TRBV5-6 and TRBJ1-3, is DAGVTQSPTHLIKTRGQQVTLRCSPKSGHDTVSWYQQALGQGPQFIFQYYEEEERQRGNFPDRFSGHQFPNYSSELNVNALLLGDSALYLCASSRQGASFGNTIYFGEGSWLTVV.

The chain joins TRBV19 to TRBJ1-1, with TRBD1 as a possible D gene (6 bases). Trimming removed 6 bases at V and 3 bases at J, with 26 bases between. This CDR3 spans 18 amino acids. CDR1 LNHDA and CDR2 SQIVND come from the germline V gene (reference sequence). CDR3 sequence (DNA): TGTGCCAGTAGCTCGGATAGGAGAAGGGGGGGCGGGGACACTGAAGCTTTCTTT. Protein product: CASSSDRRRGGGDTEAFF.

This sequence joins TRBV4-3 and TRBJ2-7; D is possibly TRBD1 (6 bases). CDR3 length equals 13 residues. The V gene's germline CDR1 is LGHNA and CDR2 YSLEER. Between the trimmed V and J ends, which lost 1 base and 4 bases, there was a span of 8 bases. The CDR3 here is CASSQAQGYEQYF. The CDR3 region has the DNA TGCGCCAGCAGCCAAGCTCAGGGGTACGAGCAGTACTTC.

The chain employs TRBV6-5 and TRBJ1-3, with a weak D call TRBD1 (6 bases). V was clipped by 0 bases and J by 4 bases, with 13 bases between them. This CDR3 region has 16 residues. Germline V gives CDR1 MNHEY, CDR2 SVGAGI. CDR3 region: CASSYSPTGTGNTIYF. In DNA, the CDR3 is TGTGCCAGCAGTTACTCCCCCACAGGGACCGGAAACACCATATATTTT.

V gene TRBV2 combines with J gene TRBJ1-5; a possible D gene is TRBD1 (5 bases). V was pared by 7 bases and J by 3 bases, with 16 bases between. Germline V gene data show CDR1 as SNHLY and CDR2 as FYNNEI. The CDR3 is 15 amino acids. The CDR3 here is CASKGGSGLNQPQHF. CDR3 DNA sequence: TGTGCCAGCAAGGGCGGTTCGGGACTCAATCAGCCCCAGCATTTT.

This chain connects TRBV19 to TRBJ2-7, with D perhaps TRBD1 (6 bases). Trimming stripped 1 base from V and 2 bases from J, with 12 bases between. This CDR3 is built from 15 residues. CDR1 and CDR2 (germline): LNHDA, SQIVND (reference sequence). CDR3 in amino acids: CASSIAPDSAYEQYF. For the CDR3, the DNA is TGTGCCAGTAGTATAGCGCCGGACAGCGCCTACGAGCAGTACTTC.

About this clone itself: The junction shows a germline mismatch at one end, possibly a read error. The V gene is TRBV7-2, the J gene TRBJ1-2; the match to TRBD1 covers 10 bases. CDR1 and CDR2 from the germline V gene are SGHTA and FQGNSA. This CDR3 comprises 14 residues. CDR3 coding DNA: TGTGCCAGCAGCTATTCATTAACCGGGACAGGGGACGCCTTC. This encodes CASSYSLTGTGDAF.

V is TRBV5-1 and J is TRBJ1-2; TRBD1 might be the D (6 bases). Per germline, CDR1 SGHRS and CDR2 YFSETQ. The CDR3 spans 13 residues. Trimming removed 4 bases at V and 8 bases at J, with 15 bases between. CDR3 loop: CASSPSGGGGYTF. The CDR3 nucleotides are TGCGCCAGCAGCCCCTCGGGGGGCGGAGGCTACACCTTC.

V gene TRBV27 combines with J gene TRBJ2-1; 10 nucleotides align to TRBD2. V shed 4 bases, J shed 8 bases, and the junction held 8 bases outside the gene matches. CDR3 length: 15 amino acids. The germline gives CDR1 MNHEY, CDR2 SMNVEV (reference sequence). The CDR3 protein is CASSSVAGGVDEQFF. The DNA for the CDR3 is TGTGCCAGCAGTTCCGTAGCGGGAGGAGTCGATGAGCAGTTCTTC.

The rearrangement joins TRBV30 to TRBJ2-3; 12 bases agree with TRBD2. The CDR3 has 15 amino acids. With V trimmed by 1 base and J by 8 bases, 7 bases remained unmatched. Germline V gives CDR1 GTSNPN, CDR2 SVGIG (reference sequence). CDR3 region: CAWSELAGGHLTQYF. CDR3 DNA: TGTGCCTGGAGTGAACTAGCGGGGGGTCATCTTACGCAGTATTTT.

V is TRBV30 and J is TRBJ2-5; TRBD1 aligns across 10 bases. Germline CDR1 reads GTSNPN; CDR2 reads SVGIG (reference sequence). This CDR3 is built from 14 residues. J lost 1 base, V lost 5 bases, and 4 bases had no gene match. CDR3 region: CAWGGTGVQETQYF. CDR3 nucleotide sequence: TGTGCCTGGGGCGGGACAGGGGTCCAAGAGACCCAGTACTTC.

The V and J genes are TRBV7-9 and TRBJ1-1; D is unclear. The CDR3 consists of 13 residues. The germline gives CDR1 SEHNR, CDR2 FQNEAQ (reference sequence). The V and J ends lost 1 base and 1 base respectively, with 4 bases between them. The CDR3 protein is CASSLEQNTEAFF. The CDR3 bases are TGTGCCAGCAGCTTAGAACAGAACACTGAAGCTTTCTTT.

This sequence joins TRBV19 and TRBJ2-1; 12 nucleotides line up with TRBD2. Per germline, CDR1 LNHDA and CDR2 SQIVND (reference sequence). The CDR3 loop spans 15 amino acids. V gave up 4 bases and J gave up 4 bases; unmatched junction bases: 2. CDR3 nucleotides: TGTGCCAGTAGTACCGGACTAGCGGGGTACAATGAGCAGTTCTTC. This gives the protein CASSTGLAGYNEQFF.

The rearrangement links TRBV14 to TRBJ2-1; D perhaps matches TRBD2 (7 bases). The V gene's germline CDR1 is SGHDN and CDR2 FVKESK. The CDR3 totals 14 residues. V was clipped by 4 bases and J by 9 bases, with 16 bases between them. CDR3: CASSRTTSRGEQFF. DNA of the CDR3: TGTGCCAGCAGCCGCACGACTAGCAGGGGTGAGCAGTTCTTC.

CDR3 in amino acids: CASSQNTEAFF. For the CDR3, the DNA is TGTGCCAGCTCCCAAAACACTGAAGCTTTCTTT. The chain carries TRBV5-5 and TRBJ1-1, with D hard to call. The V gene's germline CDR1 is SGHKS and CDR2 YYEKEE (reference sequence). V dropped 7 bases and J dropped 2 bases, with 6 bases sitting between them. This CDR3 contains 11 residues.

V gene TRBV7-9 combines with J gene TRBJ2-2; 11 bases are shared with TRBD1. The germline V gene has CDR1 SEHNR and CDR2 FQNEAQ (reference sequence). This CDR3 contains 15 residues. Germline trimming cut 6 bases from V and 6 bases from J; bases unmatched to any gene: 6. CDR3 sequence reads: CASSLGQGVPGELFF. In DNA form, the CDR3 reads TGTGCCAGCAGTTTGGGACAGGGGGTGCCCGGGGAGCTGTTTTTT.

CDR3 in DNA: TGTGCCAGCTCACCGAACGACAGGGGGTATGGCTACACCTTC. Encoded protein: CASSPNDRGYGYTF. The rearrangement joins TRBV18 to TRBJ1-2; 9 bases map to TRBD1. The CDR3 runs to 14 residues. Trimming removed 3 bases from V and 5 bases from J; junction bases left unmatched: 4. In germline, CDR1 is KGHSH, CDR2 LQKENI.

The chain employs TRBV29-1 and TRBJ2-2, with D tentatively TRBD2 (5 bases). From germline, CDR1 is SQVTM and CDR2 ANQGSEA. The CDR3 extends over 13 amino acids. Trimming shortened V by 6 bases and J by 1 base, and 9 bases separated the two germline ends. CDR3 sequence (DNA): TGCAGCGTCGACGGGGAGAACACCGGGGAGCTGTTTTTT. This sequence encodes CSVDGENTGELFF.

The V gene is TRBV6-5, the J gene TRBJ2-7; 7 nucleotides match TRBD1. Germline loops: CDR1 MNHEY, CDR2 SVGAGI. This CDR3 has 14 residues. The junction had 6 bases not matched to a gene; V was cut back by 6 bases and J by 1 base. Written as DNA, the CDR3 is TGTGCCAGCAGCGCCCCGGGACAGTCCTACGAGCAGTACTTC. Protein sequence: CASSAPGQSYEQYF.

The CDR3 DNA sequence: TGTGCCAGCAGTTCAGCTCAGGGACTCATGAACACTGAAGCTTTCTTT. Translating gives CASSSAQGLMNTEAFF. This rearrangement joins TRBV28 to TRBJ1-1; D may be TRBD1 (5 bases). Trimming shortened V by 4 bases and J by 0 bases, and 15 bases separated the two germline ends. Germline loops: CDR1 MDHEN, CDR2 SYDVKM. The CDR3 runs to 16 residues.

This chain joins TRBV6-5 and TRBJ1-3, with D possibly matching TRBD1 (6 bases). V gave up 5 bases and J gave up 4 bases, with 15 bases separating them. The length of the CDR3 is 15 residues. Germline loops: CDR1 MNHEY, CDR2 SVGAGI. CDR3: CASSQGQSGGNTIYF. Written as DNA, the CDR3 is TGTGCCAGCAGTCAGGGACAAAGCGGAGGAAACACCATATATTTT.

The chain employs TRBV9 and TRBJ2-2; D is undetermined. The CDR3 spans 17 residues. Trimming shortened V by 0 bases and J by 1 base, and 13 bases separated the two germline ends. The germline V gene has CDR1 SGDLS and CDR2 YYNGEE. CDR3 residues: CASSVARSGRNTGELFF. For the CDR3, the DNA is TGTGCCAGCAGCGTAGCAAGGTCAGGTCGGAACACCGGGGAGCTGTTTTTT.

The chain's CDR3 is CASSGRDRGDNEQFF. For the CDR3, the DNA is TGTGCCAGCAGCGGAAGAGATCGGGGTGACAATGAGCAGTTCTTC. V gene TRBV9 combines with J gene TRBJ2-1, with D perhaps matching TRBD2 (5 bases). V was trimmed by 3 bases and J by 5 bases, leaving 15 bases between them. The germline gives CDR1 SGDLS, CDR2 YYNGEE. The length of the CDR3 is 15 residues.

V gene TRBV30 combines with J gene TRBJ2-1; possibly TRBD2 for D (6 bases). V lost 2 bases to trimming and J lost 5 bases, with 10 bases between them. The CDR3 sequence is 13 residues long. Germline loops: CDR1 GTSNPN, CDR2 SVGIG (reference sequence). The CDR3 is CAWSLTSDNEQFF. In DNA form, the CDR3 reads TGTGCCTGGAGTCTGACTAGTGACAATGAGCAGTTCTTC.

The rearrangement links TRBV6-6 to TRBJ2-1; TRBD2 aligns across 8 bases. This CDR3 has 14 amino acids. Germline V lookup: CDR1 MNHNY, CDR2 SVGAGI (reference sequence). The J segment lost 15 bases and the V segment lost 2 bases, leaving 12 bases of the junction unmatched. CDR3 DNA: TGTGCCAGCAGTTACAGGGGTAGCGGGATAGAAAGGTTCTTC. Its translation is CASSYRGSGIERFF.